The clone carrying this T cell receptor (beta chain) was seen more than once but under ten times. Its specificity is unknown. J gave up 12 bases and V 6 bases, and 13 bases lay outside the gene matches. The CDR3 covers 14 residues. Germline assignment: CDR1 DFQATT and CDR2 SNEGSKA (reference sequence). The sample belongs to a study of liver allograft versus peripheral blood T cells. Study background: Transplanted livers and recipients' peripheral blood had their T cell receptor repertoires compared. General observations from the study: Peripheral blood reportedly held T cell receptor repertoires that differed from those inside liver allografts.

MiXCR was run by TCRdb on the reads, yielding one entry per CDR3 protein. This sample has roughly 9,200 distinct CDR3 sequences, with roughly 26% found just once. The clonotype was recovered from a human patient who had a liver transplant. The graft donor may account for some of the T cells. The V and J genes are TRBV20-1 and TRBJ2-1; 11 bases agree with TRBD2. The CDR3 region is CSAIVLLAGVGQFF. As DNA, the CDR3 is TGCAGTGCCATAGTTTTACTAGCGGGAGTTGGGCAGTTCTTC.